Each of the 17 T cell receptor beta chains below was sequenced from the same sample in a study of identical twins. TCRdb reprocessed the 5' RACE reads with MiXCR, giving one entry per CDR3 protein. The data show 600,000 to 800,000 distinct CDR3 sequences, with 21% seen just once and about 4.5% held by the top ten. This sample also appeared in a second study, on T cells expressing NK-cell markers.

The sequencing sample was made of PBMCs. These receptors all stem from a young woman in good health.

CDR3 region: CASSLATGNTIYF. Written as DNA, the CDR3 is TGTGCCAGCAGCTTGGCAACTGGAAACACCATATATTTT. This sequence joins TRBV7-9 and TRBJ1-3; D gene uncertain. Germline loops: CDR1 SEHNR, CDR2 FQNEAQ (reference sequence). The CDR3 runs to 13 residues. V dropped 3 bases and J dropped 2 bases, with 5 bases sitting between them.

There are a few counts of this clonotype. CDR3 sequence (DNA): TGTGCCAGCAGCTTTGGGGGGGTCCCCGGGGAGCTGTTTTTT. This sequence encodes CASSFGGVPGELFF. The chain uses TRBV7-9 and TRBJ2-2; 7 bases map to TRBD2. Germline CDR1 is SEHNR and CDR2 is FQNEAQ (reference sequence). Trimming took 3 bases from V and 6 from J; bases not matched to a gene: 4. The CDR3 is 14 amino acids.

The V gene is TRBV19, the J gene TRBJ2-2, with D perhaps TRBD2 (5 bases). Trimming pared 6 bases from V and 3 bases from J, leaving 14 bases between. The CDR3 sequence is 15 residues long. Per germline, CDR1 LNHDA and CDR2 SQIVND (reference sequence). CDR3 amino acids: CASRPEGRYTGELFF. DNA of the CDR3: TGTGCCAGTAGACCCGAGGGCAGATACACCGGGGAGCTGTTTTTT.

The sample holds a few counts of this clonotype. For the CDR3, the DNA is TGTGCCAGCAGCCGTGGTGGGACTAGCGGGGGCACTTTGGATGAGCAGTTCTTC. It encodes CASSRGGTSGGTLDEQFF. The chain couples TRBV7-3 to TRBJ2-1; 14 bases align to TRBD2. This CDR3 is 18 amino acids long. Looked up from germline, CDR1 is SGHTA and CDR2 is FQGTGA. V lost 5 bases to trimming and J lost 8 bases; unmatched junction nucleotides: 14. Together with reference TRBV7-3 and TRBJ2-1, the CDR3 gives the full variable domain: GAGVSQTPSNKVTEKGKYVELRCDPISGHTALYWYRQSLGQGPEFLIYFQGTGAADDSGLPNDRFFAVRPEGSVSTLKIQRTERGDSAVYLCASSRGGTSGGTLDEQFFGPGTRLTVL.

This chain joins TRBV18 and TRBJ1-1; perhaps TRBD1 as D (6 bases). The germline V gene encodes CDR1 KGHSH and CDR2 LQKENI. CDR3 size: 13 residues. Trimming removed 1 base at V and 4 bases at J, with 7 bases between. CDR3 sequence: CASSPRRGTEAFF. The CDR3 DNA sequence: TGTGCCAGCTCACCACGCAGGGGCACTGAAGCTTTCTTT.

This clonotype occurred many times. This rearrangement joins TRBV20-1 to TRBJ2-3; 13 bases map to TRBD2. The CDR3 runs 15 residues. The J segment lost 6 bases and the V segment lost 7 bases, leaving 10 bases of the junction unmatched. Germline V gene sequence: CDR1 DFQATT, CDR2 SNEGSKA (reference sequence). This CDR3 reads CSVPPLAGGPDTQYF. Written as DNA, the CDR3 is TGCAGTGTCCCACCACTAGCGGGAGGGCCTGATACGCAGTATTTT.

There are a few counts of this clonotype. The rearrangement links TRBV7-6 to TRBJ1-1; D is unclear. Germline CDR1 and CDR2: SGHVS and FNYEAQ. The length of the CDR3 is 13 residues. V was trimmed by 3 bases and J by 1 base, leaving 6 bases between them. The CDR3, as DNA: TGTGCCAGCAGCTTTGATACGAACACTGAAGCTTTCTTT. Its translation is CASSFDTNTEAFF.

CDR3 sequence (DNA): TGTGCCAGCAGCCCATCAGGACTAGCCGAGGTTGAGCAGTTCTTC. As protein: CASSPSGLAEVEQFF. The rearrangement joins TRBV5-6 to TRBJ2-1; 8 bases are a match to TRBD2. Trimming took 4 bases from V and 9 from J; bases not matched to a gene: 12. The CDR3 consists of 15 residues. Per the germline V gene, CDR1 is SGHDT and CDR2 is YYEEEE.

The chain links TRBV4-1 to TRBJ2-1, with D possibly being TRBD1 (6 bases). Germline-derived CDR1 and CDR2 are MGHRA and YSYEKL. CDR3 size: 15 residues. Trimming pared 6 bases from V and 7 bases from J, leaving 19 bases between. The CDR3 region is CASSYRVGGMNEQFF. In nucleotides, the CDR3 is TGCGCCAGCAGTTACAGGGTAGGGGGAATGAATGAGCAGTTCTTC.

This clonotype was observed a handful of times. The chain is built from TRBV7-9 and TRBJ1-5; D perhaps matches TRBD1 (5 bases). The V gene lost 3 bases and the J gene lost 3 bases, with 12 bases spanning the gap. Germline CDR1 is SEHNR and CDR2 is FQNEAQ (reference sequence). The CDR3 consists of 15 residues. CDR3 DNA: TGTGCCAGCAGCTTTGGGGGGATCAACAATCAGCCCCAGCATTTT. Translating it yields CASSFGGINNQPQHF.

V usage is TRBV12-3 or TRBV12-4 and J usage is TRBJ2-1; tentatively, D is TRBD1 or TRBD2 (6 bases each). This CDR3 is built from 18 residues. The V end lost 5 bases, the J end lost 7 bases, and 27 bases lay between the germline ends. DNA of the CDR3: TGTGCCAGCAGTCCTCGGACGGGTCCAGGGGTAGGGAGGAATGAGCAGTTCTTC. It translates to CASSPRTGPGVGRNEQFF.

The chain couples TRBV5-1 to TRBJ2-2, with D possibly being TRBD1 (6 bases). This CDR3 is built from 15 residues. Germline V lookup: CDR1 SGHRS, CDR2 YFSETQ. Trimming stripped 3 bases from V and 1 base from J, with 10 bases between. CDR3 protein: CASSSGQWNTGELFF. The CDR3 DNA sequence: TGCGCCAGCAGCTCTGGACAGTGGAACACCGGGGAGCTGTTTTTT.

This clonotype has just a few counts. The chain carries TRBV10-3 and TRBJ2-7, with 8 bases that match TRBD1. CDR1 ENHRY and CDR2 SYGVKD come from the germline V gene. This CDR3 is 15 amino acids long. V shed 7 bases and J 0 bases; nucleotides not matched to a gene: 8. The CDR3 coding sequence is TGTGCCATCACTGTAGGACAGGGTCCCTCCTACGAGCAGTACTTC. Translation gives CAITVGQGPSYEQYF.

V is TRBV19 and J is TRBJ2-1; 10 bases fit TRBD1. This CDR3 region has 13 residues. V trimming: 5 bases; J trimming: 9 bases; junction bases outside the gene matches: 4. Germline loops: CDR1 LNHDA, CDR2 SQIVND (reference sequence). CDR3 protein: CASSFRTGGEQFF. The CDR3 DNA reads TGTGCCAGTAGTTTCCGGACAGGGGGTGAGCAGTTCTTC.

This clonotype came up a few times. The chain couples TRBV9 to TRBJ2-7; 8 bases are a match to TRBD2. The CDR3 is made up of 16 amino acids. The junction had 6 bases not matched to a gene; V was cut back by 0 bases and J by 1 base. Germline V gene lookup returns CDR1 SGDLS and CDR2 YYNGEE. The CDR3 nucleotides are TGTGCCAGCAGCGTAGCTTCCGGCGGGGGGTCCTACGAGCAGTACTTC. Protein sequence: CASSVASGGGSYEQYF.

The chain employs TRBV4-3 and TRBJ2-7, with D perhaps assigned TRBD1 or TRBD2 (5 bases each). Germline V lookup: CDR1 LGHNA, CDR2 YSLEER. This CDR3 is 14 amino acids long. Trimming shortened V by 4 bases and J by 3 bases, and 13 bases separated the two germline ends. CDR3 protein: CASSRGTGRYEQYF. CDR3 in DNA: TGCGCCAGCAGCCGCGGTACGGGGCGCTACGAGCAGTACTTC.

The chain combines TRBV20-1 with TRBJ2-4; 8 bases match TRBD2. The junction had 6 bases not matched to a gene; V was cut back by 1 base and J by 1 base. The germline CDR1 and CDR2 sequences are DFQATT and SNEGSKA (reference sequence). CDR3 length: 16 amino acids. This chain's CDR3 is CSARGSGSVAKNIQYF. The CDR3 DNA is TGCAGTGCTAGAGGGAGCGGGAGTGTCGCCAAAAACATTCAGTACTTC.